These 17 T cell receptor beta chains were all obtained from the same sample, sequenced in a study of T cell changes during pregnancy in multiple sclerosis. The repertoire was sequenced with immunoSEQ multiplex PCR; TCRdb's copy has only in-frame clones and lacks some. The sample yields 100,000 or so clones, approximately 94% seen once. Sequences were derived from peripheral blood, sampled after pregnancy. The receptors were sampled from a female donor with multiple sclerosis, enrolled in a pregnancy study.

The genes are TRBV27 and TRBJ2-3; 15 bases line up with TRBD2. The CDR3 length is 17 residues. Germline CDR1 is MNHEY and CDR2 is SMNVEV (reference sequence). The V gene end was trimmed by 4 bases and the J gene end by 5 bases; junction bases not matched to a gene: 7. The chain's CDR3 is CASSSGLAGGPGDTQYF. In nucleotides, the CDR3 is TGTGCCAGCAGTTCAGGACTAGCGGGAGGGCCGGGAGATACGCAGTATTTT.

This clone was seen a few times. The CDR3 sequence: CAIMIGESSGNTIYF. CDR3 in DNA: TGTGCCATCATGATAGGGGAAAGCTCTGGAAACACCATATATTTT. V usage is TRBV10-3 and J usage is TRBJ1-3; possibly TRBD1 for D (5 bases). Germline CDR1 reads ENHRY; CDR2 reads SYGVKD. Trimming took 7 bases from V and 0 from J, leaving 13 bases between them. The length of the CDR3 is 15 residues.

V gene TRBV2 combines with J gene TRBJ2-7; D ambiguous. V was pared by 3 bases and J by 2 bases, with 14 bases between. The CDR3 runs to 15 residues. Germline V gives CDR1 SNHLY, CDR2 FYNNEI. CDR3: CASSELEHRTYEQYF. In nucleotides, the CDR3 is TGTGCCAGCAGTGAGCTGGAGCATCGGACCTACGAGCAGTACTTC.

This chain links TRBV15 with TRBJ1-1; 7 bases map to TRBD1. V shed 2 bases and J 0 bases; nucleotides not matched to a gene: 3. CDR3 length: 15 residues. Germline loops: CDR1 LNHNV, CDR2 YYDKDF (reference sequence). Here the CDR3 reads CATSRTGQLNTEAFF. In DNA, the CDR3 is TGTGCCACCAGCAGAACGGGACAGCTGAACACTGAAGCTTTCTTT.

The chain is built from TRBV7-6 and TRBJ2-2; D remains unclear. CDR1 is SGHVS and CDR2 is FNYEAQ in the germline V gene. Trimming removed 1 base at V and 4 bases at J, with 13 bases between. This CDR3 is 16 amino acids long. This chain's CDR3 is CASSLGAATGTGELFF. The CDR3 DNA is TGTGCCAGCAGCTTAGGCGCAGCCACGGGCACCGGGGAGCTGTTTTTT. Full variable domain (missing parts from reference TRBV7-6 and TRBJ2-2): GAGVSQSPRYKVTKRGQDVALRCDPISGHVSLYWYRQALGQGPEFLTYFNYEAQQDKSGLPNDRFSAERPEGSISTLTIQRTEQRDSAMYRCASSLGAATGTGELFFGEGSRLTVL.

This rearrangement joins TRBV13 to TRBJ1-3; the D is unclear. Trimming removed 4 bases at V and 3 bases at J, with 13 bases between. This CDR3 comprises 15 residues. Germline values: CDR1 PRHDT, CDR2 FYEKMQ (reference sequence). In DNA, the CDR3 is TGTGCCAGCAGCTCCCAGAGGGCCGGTGGAAACACCATATATTTT. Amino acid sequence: CASSSQRAGGNTIYF.

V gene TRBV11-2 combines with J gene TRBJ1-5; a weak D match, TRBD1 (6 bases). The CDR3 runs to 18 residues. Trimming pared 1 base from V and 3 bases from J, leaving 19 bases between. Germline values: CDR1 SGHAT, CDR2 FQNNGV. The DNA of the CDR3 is TGTGCCAGCAGCTTAGGGCGGGGGCGCGGCGACCTCAATCAGCCCCAGCATTTT. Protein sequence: CASSLGRGRGDLNQPQHF.

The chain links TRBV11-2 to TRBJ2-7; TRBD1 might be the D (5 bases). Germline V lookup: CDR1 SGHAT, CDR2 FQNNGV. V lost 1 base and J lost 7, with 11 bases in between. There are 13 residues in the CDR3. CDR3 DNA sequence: TGTGCCAGCAGCTTAGTTTTGGGGCGGGAGCAGTACTTC. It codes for CASSLVLGREQYF.

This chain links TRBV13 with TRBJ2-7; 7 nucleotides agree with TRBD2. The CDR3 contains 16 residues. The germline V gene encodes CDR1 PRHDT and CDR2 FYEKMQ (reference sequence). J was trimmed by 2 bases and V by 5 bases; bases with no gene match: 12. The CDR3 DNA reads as TGTGCCAGCAGCCGGGCGGCTAGCGGACCGACCTACGAGCAGTACTTC. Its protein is CASSRAASGPTYEQYF.

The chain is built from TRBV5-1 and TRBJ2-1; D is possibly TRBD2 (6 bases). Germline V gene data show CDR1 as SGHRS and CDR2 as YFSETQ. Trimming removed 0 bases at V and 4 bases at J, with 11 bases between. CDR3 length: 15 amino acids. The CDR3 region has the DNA TGCGCCAGCAGCTTGGGACCGGGAGAATACAATGAGCAGTTCTTC. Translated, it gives CASSLGPGEYNEQFF.

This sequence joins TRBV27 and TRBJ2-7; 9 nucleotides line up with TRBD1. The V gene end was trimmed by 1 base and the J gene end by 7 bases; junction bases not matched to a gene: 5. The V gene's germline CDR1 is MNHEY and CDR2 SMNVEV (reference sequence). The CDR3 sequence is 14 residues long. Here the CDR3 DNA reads TGTGCCAGCAGTTTATTCGACAGGGGGGGGGAGCAGTACTTC. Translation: CASSLFDRGGEQYF.

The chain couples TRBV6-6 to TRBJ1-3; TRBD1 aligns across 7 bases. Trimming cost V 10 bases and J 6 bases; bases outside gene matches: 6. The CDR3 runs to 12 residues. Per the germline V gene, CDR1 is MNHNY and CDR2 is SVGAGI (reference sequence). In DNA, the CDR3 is TGTGCCACCCGGACAGGCGAAAACACCATATATTTT. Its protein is CATRTGENTIYF.

The CDR3 bases are TGTGCCAGCAGCGTAGCAGGGGGCCTCAACACTGAAGCTTTCTTT. This encodes CASSVAGGLNTEAFF. The V gene is TRBV9, the J gene TRBJ1-1; 8 bases match TRBD1. Unmatched junction bases numbered 3, after V lost 0 bases and J lost 2 bases. This CDR3 comprises 15 residues. Germline V lookup: CDR1 SGDLS, CDR2 YYNGEE.

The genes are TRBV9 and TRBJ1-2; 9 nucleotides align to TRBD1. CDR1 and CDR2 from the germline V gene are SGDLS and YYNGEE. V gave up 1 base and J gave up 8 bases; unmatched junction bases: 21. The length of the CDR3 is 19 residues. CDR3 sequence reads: CASSVSRVGWGQGLGGYTF. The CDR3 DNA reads TGTGCCAGCAGCGTATCCCGTGTCGGTTGGGGACAGGGTTTGGGCGGCTACACCTTC.

DNA for the CDR3: TGTGCCAGTAGTATTCCCCCAGGGGCGGGCCCGACGAACACTGAAGCTTTCTTT. Amino acids: CASSIPPGAGPTNTEAFF. This rearrangement joins TRBV19 to TRBJ1-1; possibly TRBD1 for D (6 bases). This CDR3 has 18 residues. V was cut by 3 bases and J by 1 base, with 21 bases left in between. Germline V lookup: CDR1 LNHDA, CDR2 SQIVND (reference sequence).

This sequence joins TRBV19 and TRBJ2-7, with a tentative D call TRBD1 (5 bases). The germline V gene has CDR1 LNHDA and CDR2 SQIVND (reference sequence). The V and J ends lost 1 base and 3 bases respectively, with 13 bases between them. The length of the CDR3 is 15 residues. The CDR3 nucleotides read TGTGCCAGTAGTATAGCGATAGGGGATGGCTACGAGCAGTACTTC. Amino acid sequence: CASSIAIGDGYEQYF.

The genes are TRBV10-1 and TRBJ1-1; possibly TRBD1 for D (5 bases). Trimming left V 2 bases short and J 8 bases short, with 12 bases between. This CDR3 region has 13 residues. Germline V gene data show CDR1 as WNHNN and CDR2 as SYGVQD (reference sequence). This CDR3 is CASSETGSQEAFF. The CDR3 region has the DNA TGCGCCAGCAGTGAGACAGGTTCCCAAGAAGCTTTCTTT.